This T cell receptor beta chain was documented in a study of post-analysis software for immune sequencing data. Overall study findings and caveats: Four to six TRBV segments (TRBV5-6, TRBV5-1 and TRBV20-1 among them) occurred more frequently in patients than in controls.

To note about this clonotype: Its target is not known.

Prepared TCR beta cDNA libraries contained unique molecular identifiers. TCRdb re-called the PCR reads through MiXCR, storing one row per CDR3 protein. Of about 430,000 distinct CDR3 sequences in the sample, less than 40% are singletons; the top ten hold 7.5% to 8.5%. The germline V gene encodes CDR1 SGDLS and CDR2 YYNGEE. This CDR3 is 13 amino acids long. The rearrangement joins TRBV9 to TRBJ2-7, with a weak D call TRBD1 (6 bases). The DNA end lines up better with TRBJ2-5; the J call may be wrong. Sequencing used blood. The source is a girl aged 2 to 10 with multiple sclerosis. DNA of the CDR3: TGTGCCAGCAGCGGCCTTAGGGGGGAGACCCAGTACTTC. It yields the protein CASSGLRGETQYF.